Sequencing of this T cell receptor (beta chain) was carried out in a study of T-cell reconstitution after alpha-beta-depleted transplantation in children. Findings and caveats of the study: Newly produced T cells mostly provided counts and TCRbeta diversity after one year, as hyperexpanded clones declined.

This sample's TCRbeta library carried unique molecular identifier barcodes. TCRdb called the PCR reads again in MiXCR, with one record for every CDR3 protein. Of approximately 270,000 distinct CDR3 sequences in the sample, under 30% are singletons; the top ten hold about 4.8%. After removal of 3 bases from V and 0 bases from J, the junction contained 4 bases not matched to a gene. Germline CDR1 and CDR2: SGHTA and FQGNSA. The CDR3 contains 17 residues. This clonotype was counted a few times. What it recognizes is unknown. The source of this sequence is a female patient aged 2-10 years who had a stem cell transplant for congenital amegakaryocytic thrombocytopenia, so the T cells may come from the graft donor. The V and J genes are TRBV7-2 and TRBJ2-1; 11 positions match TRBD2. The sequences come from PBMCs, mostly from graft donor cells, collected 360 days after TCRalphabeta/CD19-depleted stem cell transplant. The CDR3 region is CASSFSSGGLSYNEQFF. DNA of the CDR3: TGTGCCAGCAGCTTCTCTAGCGGGGGGCTCTCCTACAATGAGCAGTTCTTC.